This T cell receptor (beta chain) was captured in a study of neurological immune-mediated disorders. V dropped 3 bases and J dropped 6; count of bases not matched to a gene: 13. Germline V CDR1 and CDR2: SGHDN, FVKESK. This CDR3 has 16 amino acids. This clonotype has at least ten counts. Its antigen is undetermined. Overall study findings and caveats: Multiple sclerosis patients had less TCR clonal expansion than even healthy controls, unlike HTLV-1-associated myelopathy. CDR3 amino acid sequences found in expanded clones were never shared across subjects, suggesting private repertoires in all groups.

It was by 5'RACE with 10-nucleotide random UMIs that the cDNA was made. TCRdb fed the 5' RACE reads into MiXCR, producing one record per CDR3 protein. The sample comprises 75,000 to 95,000 distinct CDR3 sequences, 17% of which are singletons, and 15% rests with the top ten. The chain carries TRBV14 and TRBJ2-7, with 8 bases aligning to TRBD1. Sequenced input: PBMCs. The source of this sequence is a woman in her thirties or forties in good health. DNA for the CDR3: TGTGCCAGCAGCCACCTACGGGGGACAGGCCCTACCGAGCAGTACTTC. It specifies CASSHLRGTGPTEQYF.